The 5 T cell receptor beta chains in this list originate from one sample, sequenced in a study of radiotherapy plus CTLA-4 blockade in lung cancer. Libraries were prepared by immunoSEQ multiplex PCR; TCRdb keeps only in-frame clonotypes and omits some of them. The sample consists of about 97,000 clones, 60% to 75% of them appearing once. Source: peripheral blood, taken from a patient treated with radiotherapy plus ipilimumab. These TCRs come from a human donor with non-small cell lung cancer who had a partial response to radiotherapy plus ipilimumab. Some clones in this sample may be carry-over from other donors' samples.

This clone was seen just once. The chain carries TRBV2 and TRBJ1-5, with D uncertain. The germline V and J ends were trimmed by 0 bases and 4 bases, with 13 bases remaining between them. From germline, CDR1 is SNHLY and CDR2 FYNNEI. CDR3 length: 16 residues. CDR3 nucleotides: TGTGCCAGCAGTGAAGCGGAGCCAGTTTTTAATCAGCCCCAGCATTTT. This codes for CASSEAEPVFNQPQHF.

The CDR3 is CASSAQIGGGEAYEQYF. The CDR3 DNA follows: TGTGCCAGCAGCGCACAAATAGGGGGGGGAGAAGCCTACGAGCAGTACTTC. The gene calls are TRBV9 and TRBJ2-7; TRBD2 is a possible D gene (7 bases). CDR1 and CDR2 (germline): SGDLS, YYNGEE. The CDR3 runs 17 residues. Trimming took 3 bases from V and 2 from J, leaving 21 bases between them. Full variable domain (missing parts from reference TRBV9 and TRBJ2-7): DSGVTQTPKHLITATGQRVTLRCSPRSGDLSVYWYQQSLDQGLQFLIQYYNGEERAKGNILERFSAQQFPDLHSELNLSSLELGDSALYFCASSAQIGGGEAYEQYFGPGTRLTVT.

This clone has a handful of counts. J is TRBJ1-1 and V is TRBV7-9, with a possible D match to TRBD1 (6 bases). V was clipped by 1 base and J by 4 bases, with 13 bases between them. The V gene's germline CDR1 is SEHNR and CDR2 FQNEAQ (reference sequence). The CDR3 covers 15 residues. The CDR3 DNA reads TGTGCCAGCAGCTTAGTGGATTTAGGGGGCACTGAAGCTTTCTTT. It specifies CASSLVDLGGTEAFF.

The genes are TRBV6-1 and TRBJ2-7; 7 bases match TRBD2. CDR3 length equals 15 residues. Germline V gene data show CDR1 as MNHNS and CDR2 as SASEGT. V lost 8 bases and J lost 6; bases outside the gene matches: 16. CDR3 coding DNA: TGTGCCAGCGGGAGGGGCCGGACTGGGGCCTCCGAGCAGTACTTC. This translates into CASGRGRTGASEQYF.

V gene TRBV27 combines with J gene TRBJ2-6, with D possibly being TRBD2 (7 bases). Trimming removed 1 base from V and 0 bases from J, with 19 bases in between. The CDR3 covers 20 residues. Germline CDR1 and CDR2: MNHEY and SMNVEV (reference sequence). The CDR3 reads CASSLLRRGAISSGANVLTF. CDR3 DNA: TGTGCCAGCAGTTTATTACGTCGGGGGGCGATAAGCTCTGGGGCCAACGTCCTGACTTTC.